This TCR beta chain was observed in a study of T cell changes during pregnancy in multiple sclerosis. Repertoires were generated with immunoSEQ multiplex PCR, while TCRdb's copy carries only in-frame clones and drops some. This sample has 100,000 or so clones; approximately 90% occur once, and the top ten carry around 1.2%. This material consisted of peripheral blood, taken in the second trimester of pregnancy. The receptor was derived from a female donor with multiple sclerosis, enrolled in a pregnancy study.

The CDR3 loop reads CASRGTSGWVDTQYF. In DNA form, the CDR3 reads TGCGCCAGCAGGGGAACTAGCGGGTGGGTAGATACGCAGTATTTT. The chain joins TRBV5-1 to TRBJ2-3; 9 nucleotides agree with TRBD2. The CDR3 extends over 15 amino acids. Looked up from germline, CDR1 is SGHRS and CDR2 is YFSETQ. Losses at the gene ends were 5 bases for V and 5 bases for J; bases not matched to a gene: 9. The variable domain in full, with the rest retrieved from reference TRBV5-1 and TRBJ2-3, is KAGVTQTPRYLIKTRGQQVTLSCSPISGHRSVSWYQQTPGQGLQFLFEYFSETQRNKGNFPGRFSGRQFSNSRSEMNVSTLELGDSALYLCASRGTSGWVDTQYFGPGTRLTVL.